A single sample gave rise to the 9 T cell receptor beta chains below, sequenced in a study of read filtering for tumor transcriptome and immune sequencing. The library was built from 400 ng RNA with molecular barcoded adaptors for alpha/delta and beta/gamma chains. TCRdb redid the calling of the reads with MiXCR, one entry per CDR3 protein. Found here are 100,000 to 150,000 distinct CDR3 sequences, 10% to 15% of them singletons; the top ten hold roughly 11%. The specimen was a population of CD138-negative cells sorted from bone marrow. These receptors were collected from a donor at least 40 years old with multiple myeloma.

This clonotype was counted at least ten times. The genes are TRBV29-1 and TRBJ2-3; the D gene is possibly TRBD1 (6 bases). The CDR3 sequence is 13 residues long. The V end was cut by 3 bases, the J end by 3 bases, with 10 bases between. The germline V gene encodes CDR1 SQVTM and CDR2 ANQGSEA. The CDR3 sequence: CSVDSGTTDTQYF. DNA of the CDR3: TGCAGCGTTGATTCCGGGACAACAGATACGCAGTATTTT.

This clonotype was recorded many times. CDR3 sequence reads: CASSYLAASTGELFF. The CDR3, as DNA: TGTGCCAGCAGTTACTTGGCAGCCAGCACCGGGGAGCTGTTTTTT. The rearrangement joins TRBV6-6 to TRBJ2-2, with D hard to call. Between the trimmed V and J ends, which lost 1 base and 4 bases, there was a span of 10 bases. In germline, CDR1 is MNHNY, CDR2 SVGAGI (reference sequence). The CDR3 contains 15 residues.

This clonotype appeared many times. J is TRBJ2-1 and V is TRBV20-1; 8 bases align to TRBD1. V lost 6 bases and J lost 5; bases outside the gene matches: 6. Germline V lookup: CDR1 DFQATT, CDR2 SNEGSKA (reference sequence). CDR3 length equals 13 residues. The CDR3 reads CSALGQGDNEQFF. For the CDR3, the DNA is TGCAGTGCGCTTGGACAGGGAGACAATGAGCAGTTCTTC.

Written as DNA, the CDR3 is TGTGCCAGCAGTGCGAGCGGGAGGGGGGAGACCCAGTACTTC. It yields the protein CASSASGRGETQYF. The chain links TRBV12-3 or TRBV12-4 to TRBJ2-5; TRBD2 matches 10 bases. Germline trimming cut 5 bases from V and 5 bases from J; bases unmatched to any gene: 5. This CDR3 region has 14 residues.

A note on this clonotype: A much larger clone lies one base from this, so it may be a read error. The conserved final phenylalanine or tryptophan is absent from the CDR3, which likely points to a read error. V gene TRBV14 combines with J gene TRBJ1-1; 7 bases line up with TRBD1. The CDR3 consists of 14 residues. CDR1 is SGHDN and CDR2 is FVKESK in the germline V gene. J gave up 2 bases and V 4 bases, and 4 bases lay outside the gene matches. The DNA for the CDR3 is TGTGCCAGCAGCCGACAGGGACGTAACACTGAAGCTTTCCTT. Its translation is CASSRQGRNTEAFL.

This clonotype was found many times. This chain uses TRBV12-3 or TRBV12-4 with TRBJ1-2, with D perhaps TRBD1 (5 bases). V lost 3 bases, J lost 1 base, and 9 bases lay in between. This CDR3 comprises 14 residues. Here the CDR3 reads CASSLPGINYGYTF. The DNA of the CDR3 is TGTGCCAGCAGTTTGCCAGGGATTAACTATGGCTACACCTTC.

This clonotype came up many times. This chain uses TRBV18 with TRBJ1-1; 8 nucleotides line up with TRBD1. The CDR3 contains 14 residues. Germline-derived CDR1 and CDR2 are KGHSH and LQKENI. The V gene end was trimmed by 2 bases and the J gene end by 11 bases; junction bases not matched to a gene: 10. In DNA form, the CDR3 reads TGTGCCAGCTCACCAACTCAGGGGGCTACGGAGGCTTTCTTT. This codes for CASSPTQGATEAFF.

This clonotype was recorded at least ten times. The genes are TRBV20-1 and TRBJ1-1; TRBD1 agrees at 8 bases. V dropped 6 bases and J dropped 5; count of bases not matched to a gene: 8. Germline V CDR1 and CDR2: DFQATT, SNEGSKA (reference sequence). This CDR3 has 13 amino acids. The chain's CDR3 is CSAPTQGATEAFF. DNA of the CDR3: TGCAGTGCGCCGACTCAGGGGGCTACTGAAGCTTTCTTT.

This clonotype has only a few counts. This chain uses TRBV20-1 with TRBJ2-1; either TRBD1 or TRBD2 may fit D (5 bases each). CDR1 is DFQATT and CDR2 is SNEGSKA in the germline V gene (reference sequence). Deletions cut 5 bases from V and 7 bases from J, with 18 bases between. There are 14 residues in the CDR3. The CDR3 region is CSAPGPVALNEQFF. Written as DNA, the CDR3 is TGCAGTGCTCCGGGACCAGTTGCACTGAATGAGCAGTTCTTC.